The source of this T cell receptor (beta chain) is a study of T cell responses to AZD1222 COVID-19 vaccine. Findings and caveats of the study: A reported finding is that nearly half of spike-specific TCRs target unmutated variant regions. Of the AZD1222 recipients, only 5 or 6 were seropositive at baseline.

Clones were read by immunoSEQ multiplex PCR, and TCRdb kept only the in-frame ones, dropping some. The top ten clones hold about 9% of a sample with roughly 150,000 clones, 80% to 90% of them seen once. The study pooled second doses at about 4 or about 12 weeks. The germline CDR1 and CDR2 sequences are ENHRY and SYGVKD. The CDR3 consists of 16 residues. The V and J ends lost 0 bases and 2 bases respectively, with 12 bases between them. To note about this clone: Its antigen is undetermined.

The V call is TRBV10-3, the J call TRBJ2-3; D not certain. Sequenced here: peripheral blood, sampled 28 days after the second AZD1222 dose. The receptor was derived from an adult who received the AZD1222 COVID-19 vaccine. The CDR3 here is CAISESSVGNTDTQYF. The DNA of the CDR3 is TGTGCCATCAGTGAGTCAAGCGTAGGTAACACAGATACGCAGTATTTT.